Sequencing of this T cell receptor beta chain was carried out in a study of control samples from healthy donors and cancer patients. The repertoire was sequenced with immunoSEQ multiplex PCR; TCRdb's copy has only in-frame clones and lacks some. Of 150,000 to 200,000 clones in the sample, 94% are singletons; the top ten hold 12% to 15%. V was trimmed by 1 base and J by 8 bases, leaving 8 bases between them. The germline gives CDR1 GTSNPN, CDR2 SVGIG (reference sequence). This CDR3 spans 11 amino acids. The material sequenced was PBMCs. The chain is built from TRBV30 and TRBJ1-2, with D tentatively TRBD1 (5 bases). The receptor was derived from a man aged 60 to 69 with colorectal cancer. The CDR3 DNA reads as TGTGCCTGGAGTGACAGGTCCGGCTACACCTTC. Its translation: CAWSDRSGYTF.